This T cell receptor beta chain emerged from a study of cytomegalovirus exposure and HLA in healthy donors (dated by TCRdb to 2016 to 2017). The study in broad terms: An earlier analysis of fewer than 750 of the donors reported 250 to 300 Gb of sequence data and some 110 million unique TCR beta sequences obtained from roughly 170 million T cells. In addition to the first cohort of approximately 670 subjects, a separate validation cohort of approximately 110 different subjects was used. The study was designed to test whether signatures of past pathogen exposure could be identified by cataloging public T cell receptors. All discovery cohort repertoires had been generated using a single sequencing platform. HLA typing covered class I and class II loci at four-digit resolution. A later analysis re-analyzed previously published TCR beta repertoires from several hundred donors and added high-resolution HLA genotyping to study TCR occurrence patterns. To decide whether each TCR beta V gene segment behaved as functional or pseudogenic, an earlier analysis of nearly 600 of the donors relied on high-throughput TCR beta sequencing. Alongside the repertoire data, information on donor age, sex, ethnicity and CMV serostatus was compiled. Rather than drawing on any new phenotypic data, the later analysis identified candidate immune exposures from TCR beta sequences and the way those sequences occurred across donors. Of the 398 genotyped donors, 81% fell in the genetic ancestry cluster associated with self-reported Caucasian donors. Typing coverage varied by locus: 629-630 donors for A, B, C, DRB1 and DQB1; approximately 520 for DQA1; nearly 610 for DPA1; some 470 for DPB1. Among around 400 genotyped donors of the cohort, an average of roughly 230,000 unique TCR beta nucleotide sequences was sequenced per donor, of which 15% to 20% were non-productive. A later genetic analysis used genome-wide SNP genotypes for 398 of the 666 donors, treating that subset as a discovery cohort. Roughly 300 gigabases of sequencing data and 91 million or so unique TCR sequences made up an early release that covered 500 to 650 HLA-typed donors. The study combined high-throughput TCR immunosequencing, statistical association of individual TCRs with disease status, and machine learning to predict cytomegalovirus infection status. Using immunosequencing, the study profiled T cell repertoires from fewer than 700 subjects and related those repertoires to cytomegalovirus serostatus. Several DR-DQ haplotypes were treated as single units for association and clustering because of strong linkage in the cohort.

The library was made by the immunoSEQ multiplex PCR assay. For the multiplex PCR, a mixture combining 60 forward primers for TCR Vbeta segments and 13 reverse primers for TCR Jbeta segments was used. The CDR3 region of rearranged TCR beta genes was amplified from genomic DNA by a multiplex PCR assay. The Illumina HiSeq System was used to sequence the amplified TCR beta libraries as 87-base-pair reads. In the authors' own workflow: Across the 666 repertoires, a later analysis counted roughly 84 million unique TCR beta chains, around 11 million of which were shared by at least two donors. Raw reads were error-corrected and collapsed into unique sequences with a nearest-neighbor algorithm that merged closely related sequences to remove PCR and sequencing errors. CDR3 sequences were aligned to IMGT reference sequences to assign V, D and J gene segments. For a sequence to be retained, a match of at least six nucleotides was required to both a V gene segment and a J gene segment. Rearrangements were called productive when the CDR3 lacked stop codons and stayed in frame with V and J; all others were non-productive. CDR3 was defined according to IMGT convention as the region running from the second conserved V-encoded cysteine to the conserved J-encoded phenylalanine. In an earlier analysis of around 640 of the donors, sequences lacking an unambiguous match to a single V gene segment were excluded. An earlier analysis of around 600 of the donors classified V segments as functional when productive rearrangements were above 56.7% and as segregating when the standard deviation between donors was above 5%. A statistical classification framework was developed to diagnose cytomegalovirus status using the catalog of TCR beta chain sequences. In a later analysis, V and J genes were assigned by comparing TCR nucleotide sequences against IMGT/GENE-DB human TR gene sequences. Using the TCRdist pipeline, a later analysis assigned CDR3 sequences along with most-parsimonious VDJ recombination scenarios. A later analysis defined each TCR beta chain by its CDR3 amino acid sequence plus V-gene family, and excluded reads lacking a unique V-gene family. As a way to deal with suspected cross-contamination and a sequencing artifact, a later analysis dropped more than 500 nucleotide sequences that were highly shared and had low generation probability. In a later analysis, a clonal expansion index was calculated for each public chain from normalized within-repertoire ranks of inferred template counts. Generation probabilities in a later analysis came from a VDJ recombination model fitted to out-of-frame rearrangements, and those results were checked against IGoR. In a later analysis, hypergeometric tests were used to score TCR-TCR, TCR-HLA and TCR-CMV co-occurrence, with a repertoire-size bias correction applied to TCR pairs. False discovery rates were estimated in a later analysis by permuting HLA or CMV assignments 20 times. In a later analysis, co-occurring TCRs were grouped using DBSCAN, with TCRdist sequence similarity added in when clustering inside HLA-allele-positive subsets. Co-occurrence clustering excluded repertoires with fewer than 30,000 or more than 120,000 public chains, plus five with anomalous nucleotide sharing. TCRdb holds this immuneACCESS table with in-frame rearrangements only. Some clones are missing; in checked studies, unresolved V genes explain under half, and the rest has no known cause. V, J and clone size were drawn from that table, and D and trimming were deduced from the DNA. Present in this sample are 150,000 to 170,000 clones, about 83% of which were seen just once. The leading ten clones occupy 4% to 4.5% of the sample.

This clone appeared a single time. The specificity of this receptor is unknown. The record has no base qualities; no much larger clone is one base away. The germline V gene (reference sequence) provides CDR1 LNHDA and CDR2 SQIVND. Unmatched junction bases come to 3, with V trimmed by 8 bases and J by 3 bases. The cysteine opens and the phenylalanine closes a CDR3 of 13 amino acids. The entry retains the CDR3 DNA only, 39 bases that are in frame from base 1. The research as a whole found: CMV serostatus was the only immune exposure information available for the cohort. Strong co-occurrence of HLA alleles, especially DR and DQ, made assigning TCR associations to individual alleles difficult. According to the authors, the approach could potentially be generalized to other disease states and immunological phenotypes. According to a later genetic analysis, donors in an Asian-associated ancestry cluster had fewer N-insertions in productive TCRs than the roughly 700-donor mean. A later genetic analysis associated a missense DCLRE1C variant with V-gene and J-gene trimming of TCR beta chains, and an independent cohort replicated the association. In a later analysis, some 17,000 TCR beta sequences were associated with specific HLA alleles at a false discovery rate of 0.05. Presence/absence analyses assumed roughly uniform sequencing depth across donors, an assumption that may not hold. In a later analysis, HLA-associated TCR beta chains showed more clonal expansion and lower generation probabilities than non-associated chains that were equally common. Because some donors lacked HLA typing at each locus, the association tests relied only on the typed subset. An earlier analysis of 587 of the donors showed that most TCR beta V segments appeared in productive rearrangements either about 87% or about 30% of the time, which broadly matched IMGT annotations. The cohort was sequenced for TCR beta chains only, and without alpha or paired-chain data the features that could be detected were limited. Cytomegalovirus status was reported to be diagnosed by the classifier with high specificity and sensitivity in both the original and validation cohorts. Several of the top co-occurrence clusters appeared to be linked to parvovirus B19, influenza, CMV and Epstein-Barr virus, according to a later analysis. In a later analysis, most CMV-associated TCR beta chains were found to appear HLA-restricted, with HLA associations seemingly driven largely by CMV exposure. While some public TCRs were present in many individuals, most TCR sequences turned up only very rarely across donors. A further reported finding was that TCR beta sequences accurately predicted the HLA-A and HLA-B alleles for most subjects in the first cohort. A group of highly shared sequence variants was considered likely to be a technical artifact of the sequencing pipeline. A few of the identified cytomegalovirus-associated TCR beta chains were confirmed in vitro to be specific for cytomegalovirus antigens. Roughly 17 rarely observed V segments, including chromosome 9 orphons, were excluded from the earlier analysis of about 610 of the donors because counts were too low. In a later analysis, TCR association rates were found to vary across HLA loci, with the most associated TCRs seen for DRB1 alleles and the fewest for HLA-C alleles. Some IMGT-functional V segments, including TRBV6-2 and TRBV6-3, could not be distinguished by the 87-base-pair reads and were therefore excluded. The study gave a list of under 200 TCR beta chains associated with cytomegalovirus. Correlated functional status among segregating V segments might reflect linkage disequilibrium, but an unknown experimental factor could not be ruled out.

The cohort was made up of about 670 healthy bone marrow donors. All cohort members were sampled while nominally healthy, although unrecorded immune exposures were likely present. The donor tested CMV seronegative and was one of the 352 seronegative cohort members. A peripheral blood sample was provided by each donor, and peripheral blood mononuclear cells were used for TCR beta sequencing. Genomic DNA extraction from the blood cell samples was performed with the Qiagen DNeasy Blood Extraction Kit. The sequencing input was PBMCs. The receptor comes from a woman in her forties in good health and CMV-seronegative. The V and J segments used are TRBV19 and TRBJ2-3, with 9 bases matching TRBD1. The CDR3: CASSGTGTDTQYF. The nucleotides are TGTGCCAGTTCCGGGACAGGGACAGATACGCAGTATTTT.